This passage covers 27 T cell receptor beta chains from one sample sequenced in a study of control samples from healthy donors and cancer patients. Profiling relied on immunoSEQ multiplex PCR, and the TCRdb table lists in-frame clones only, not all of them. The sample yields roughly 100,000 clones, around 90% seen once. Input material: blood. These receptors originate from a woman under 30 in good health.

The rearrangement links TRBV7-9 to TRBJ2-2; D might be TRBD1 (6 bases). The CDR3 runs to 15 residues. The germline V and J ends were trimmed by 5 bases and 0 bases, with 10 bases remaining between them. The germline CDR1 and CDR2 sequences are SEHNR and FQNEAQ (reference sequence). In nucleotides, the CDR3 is TGTGCCAGCAGCCTGCGGACAGCGAACACCGGGGAGCTGTTTTTT. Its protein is CASSLRTANTGELFF.

In DNA form, the CDR3 reads TGTGCCAGCAGCCGATGGGGCCCCTCTGGAAACACCATATATTTT. Protein sequence: CASSRWGPSGNTIYF. This chain joins TRBV27 and TRBJ1-3, with D possibly matching TRBD1 (5 bases). Germline V gene data show CDR1 as MNHEY and CDR2 as SMNVEV (reference sequence). The length of the CDR3 is 15 residues. Trimming left V 6 bases short and J 0 bases short, with 12 bases between.

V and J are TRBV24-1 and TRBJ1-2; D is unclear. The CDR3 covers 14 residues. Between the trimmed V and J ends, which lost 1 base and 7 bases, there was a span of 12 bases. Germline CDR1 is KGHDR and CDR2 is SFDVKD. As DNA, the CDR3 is TGTGCCACCAGTGATTTCGCCGGAGTGGGTGGCTACACCTTC. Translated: CATSDFAGVGGYTF.

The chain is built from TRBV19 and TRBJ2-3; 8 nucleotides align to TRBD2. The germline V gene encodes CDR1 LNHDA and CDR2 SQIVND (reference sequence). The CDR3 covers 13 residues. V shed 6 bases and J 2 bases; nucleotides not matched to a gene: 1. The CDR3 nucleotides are TGTGCCAGTAGCGGGGGGGCCACAGATACGCAGTATTTT. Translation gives CASSGGATDTQYF. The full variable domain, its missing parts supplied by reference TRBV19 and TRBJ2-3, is DGGITQSPKYLFRKEGQNVTLSCEQNLNHDAMYWYRQDPGQGLRLIYYSQIVNDFQKGDIAEGYSVSREKKESFPLTVTSAQKNPTAFYLCASSGGATDTQYFGPGTRLTVL.

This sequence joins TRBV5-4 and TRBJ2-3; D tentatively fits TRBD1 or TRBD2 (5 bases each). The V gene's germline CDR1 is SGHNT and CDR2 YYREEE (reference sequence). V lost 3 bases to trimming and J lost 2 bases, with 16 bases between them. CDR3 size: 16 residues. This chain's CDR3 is CASSSGRRGPTDTQYF. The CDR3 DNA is TGTGCCAGCAGCTCGGGACGGAGAGGGCCCACAGATACGCAGTATTTT.

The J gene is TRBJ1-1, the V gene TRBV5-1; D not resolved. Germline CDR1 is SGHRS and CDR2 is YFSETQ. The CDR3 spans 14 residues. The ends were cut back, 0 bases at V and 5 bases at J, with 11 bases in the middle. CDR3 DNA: TGCGCCAGCAGCTTGGTGCCGGGAAGGACTGAAGCTTTCTTT. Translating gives CASSLVPGRTEAFF.

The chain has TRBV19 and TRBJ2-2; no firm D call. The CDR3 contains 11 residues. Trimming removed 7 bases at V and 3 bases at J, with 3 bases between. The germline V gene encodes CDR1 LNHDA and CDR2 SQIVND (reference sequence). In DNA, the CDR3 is TGTGCCAGTATCGACACCGGGGAGCTGTTTTTT. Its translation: CASIDTGELFF.

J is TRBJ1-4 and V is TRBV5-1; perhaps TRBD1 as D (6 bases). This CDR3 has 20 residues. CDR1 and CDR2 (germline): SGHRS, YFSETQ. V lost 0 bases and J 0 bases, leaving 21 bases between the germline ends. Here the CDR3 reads CASSLGSYREGTATNEKLFF. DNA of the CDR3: TGCGCCAGCAGCTTGGGGTCTTACAGGGAAGGTACCGCAACTAATGAAAAACTGTTTTTT.

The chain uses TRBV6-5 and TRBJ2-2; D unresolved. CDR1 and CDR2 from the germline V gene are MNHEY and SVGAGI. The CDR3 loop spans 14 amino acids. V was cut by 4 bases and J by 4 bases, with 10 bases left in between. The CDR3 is CASSSTQVTGELFF. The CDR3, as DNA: TGTGCCAGCAGTTCGACACAAGTCACCGGGGAGCTGTTTTTT.

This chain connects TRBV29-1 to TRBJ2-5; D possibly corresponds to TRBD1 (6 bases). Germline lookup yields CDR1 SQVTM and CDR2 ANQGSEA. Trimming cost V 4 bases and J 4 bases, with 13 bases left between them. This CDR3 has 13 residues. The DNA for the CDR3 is TGCAGCGTTGGGGGGACAAGGCTAGAGACCCAGTACTTC. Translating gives CSVGGTRLETQYF.

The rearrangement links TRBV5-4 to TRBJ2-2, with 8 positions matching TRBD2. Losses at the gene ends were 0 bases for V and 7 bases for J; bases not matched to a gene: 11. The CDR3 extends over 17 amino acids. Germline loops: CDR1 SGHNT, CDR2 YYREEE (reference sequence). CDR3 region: CASSLEAAGVTGGELFF. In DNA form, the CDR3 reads TGTGCCAGCAGCTTGGAGGCAGCGGGGGTTACGGGCGGGGAGCTGTTTTTT.

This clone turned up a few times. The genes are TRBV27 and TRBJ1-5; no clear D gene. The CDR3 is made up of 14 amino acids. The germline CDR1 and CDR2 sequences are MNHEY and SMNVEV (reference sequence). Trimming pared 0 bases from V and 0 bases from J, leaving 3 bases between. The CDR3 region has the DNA TGTGCCAGCAGTTTATCTTATAGCAATCAGCCCCAGCATTTT. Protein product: CASSLSYSNQPQHF.

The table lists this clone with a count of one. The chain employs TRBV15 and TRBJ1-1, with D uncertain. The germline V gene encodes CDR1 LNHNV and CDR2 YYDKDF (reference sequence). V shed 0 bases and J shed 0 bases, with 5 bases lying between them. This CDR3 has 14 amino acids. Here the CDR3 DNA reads TGTGCCACCAGCAGAGACACTTTGAACACTGAAGCTTTCTTT. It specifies CATSRDTLNTEAFF.

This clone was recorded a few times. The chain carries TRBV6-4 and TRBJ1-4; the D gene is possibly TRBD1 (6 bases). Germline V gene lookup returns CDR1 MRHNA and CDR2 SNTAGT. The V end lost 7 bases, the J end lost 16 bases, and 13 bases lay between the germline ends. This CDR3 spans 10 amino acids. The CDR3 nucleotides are TGTGCCAGCAAGTACAGGGTAGCGTTTTTT. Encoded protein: CASKYRVAFF.

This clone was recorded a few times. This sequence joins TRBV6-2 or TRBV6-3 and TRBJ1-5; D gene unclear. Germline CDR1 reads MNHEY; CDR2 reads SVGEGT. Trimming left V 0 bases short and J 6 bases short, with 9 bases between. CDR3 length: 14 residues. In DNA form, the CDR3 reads TGTGCCAGCAGTTACTCGGGGAGGAGTCAGCCCCAGCATTTT. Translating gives CASSYSGRSQPQHF.

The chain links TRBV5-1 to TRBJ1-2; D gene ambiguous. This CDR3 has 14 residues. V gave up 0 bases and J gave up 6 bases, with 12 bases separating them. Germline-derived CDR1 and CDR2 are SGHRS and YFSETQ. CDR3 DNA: TGCGCCAGCAGCTTGGCCCCCAGCGGGGATGGCTACACCTTC. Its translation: CASSLAPSGDGYTF.

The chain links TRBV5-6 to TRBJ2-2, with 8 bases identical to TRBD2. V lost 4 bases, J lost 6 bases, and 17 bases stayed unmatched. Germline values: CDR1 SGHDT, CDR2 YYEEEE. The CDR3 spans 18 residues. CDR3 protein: CASSLGISGSGGAGELFF. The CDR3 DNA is TGTGCCAGCAGCCTGGGGATCAGCGGGAGCGGTGGGGCCGGGGAGCTGTTTTTT.

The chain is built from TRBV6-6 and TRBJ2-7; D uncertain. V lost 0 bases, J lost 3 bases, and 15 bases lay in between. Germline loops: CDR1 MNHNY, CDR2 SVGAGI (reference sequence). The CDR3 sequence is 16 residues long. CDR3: CASSYSPLAIIYEQYF. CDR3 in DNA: TGTGCCAGCAGTTACTCGCCGTTGGCGATCATCTACGAGCAGTACTTC.

The CDR3: CASRNRGLGIDTEAFF. The CDR3 region has the DNA TGTGCCAGCAGAAACAGGGGGCTCGGAATTGACACTGAAGCTTTCTTT. The rearrangement uses TRBV27 and TRBJ1-1; 9 nucleotides align to TRBD1. V lost 6 bases and J lost 3; bases outside the gene matches: 11. CDR1 is MNHEY and CDR2 is SMNVEV in the germline V gene (reference sequence). The CDR3 covers 16 residues.

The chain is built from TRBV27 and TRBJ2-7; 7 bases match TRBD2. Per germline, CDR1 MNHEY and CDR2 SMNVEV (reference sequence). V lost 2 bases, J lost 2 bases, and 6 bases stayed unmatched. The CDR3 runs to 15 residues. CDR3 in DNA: TGTGCCAGCAGTTTAGCCCTAGCGGTAGCCTACGAGCAGTACTTC. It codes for CASSLALAVAYEQYF.

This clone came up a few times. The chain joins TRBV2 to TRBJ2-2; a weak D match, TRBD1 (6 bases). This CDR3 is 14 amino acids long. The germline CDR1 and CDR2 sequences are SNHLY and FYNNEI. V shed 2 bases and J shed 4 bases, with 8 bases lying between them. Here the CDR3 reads CASSEPDSTGELFF. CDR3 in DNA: TGTGCCAGCAGTGAACCGGACAGCACCGGGGAGCTGTTTTTT.

The CDR3 DNA reads as TGTGCCAGCAGCCGGCCGGACTCGTATACGCAGTATTTT. Translation: CASSRPDSYTQYF. The V gene is TRBV14, the J gene TRBJ2-3; a weak D match, TRBD2 (5 bases). V was trimmed by 4 bases and J by 7 bases, leaving 12 bases between them. Germline loops: CDR1 SGHDN, CDR2 FVKESK. The CDR3 length is 13 residues.

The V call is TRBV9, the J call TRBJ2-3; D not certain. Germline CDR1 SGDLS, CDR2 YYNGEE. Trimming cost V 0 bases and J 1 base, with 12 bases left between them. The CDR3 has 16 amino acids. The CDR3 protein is CASSVAGRAGTDTQYF. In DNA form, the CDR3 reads TGTGCCAGCAGCGTAGCCGGAAGGGCCGGCACAGATACGCAGTATTTT. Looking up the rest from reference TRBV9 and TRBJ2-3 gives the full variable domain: DSGVTQTPKHLITATGQRVTLRCSPRSGDLSVYWYQQSLDQGLQFLIQYYNGEERAKGNILERFSAQQFPDLHSELNLSSLELGDSALYFCASSVAGRAGTDTQYFGPGTRLTVL.

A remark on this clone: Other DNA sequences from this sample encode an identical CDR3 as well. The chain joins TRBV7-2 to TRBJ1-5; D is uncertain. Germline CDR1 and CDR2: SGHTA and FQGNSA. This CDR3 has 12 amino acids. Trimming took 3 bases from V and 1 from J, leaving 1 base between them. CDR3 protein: CASSLSNQPQHF. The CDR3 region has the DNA TGTGCCAGCAGCTTGAGCAATCAGCCCCAGCATTTT.

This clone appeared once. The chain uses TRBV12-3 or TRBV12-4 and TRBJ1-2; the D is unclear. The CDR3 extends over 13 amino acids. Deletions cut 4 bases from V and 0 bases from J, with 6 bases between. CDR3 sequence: CASSWSSNYGYTF. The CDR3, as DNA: TGTGCCAGCAGTTGGTCATCTAACTATGGCTACACCTTC.

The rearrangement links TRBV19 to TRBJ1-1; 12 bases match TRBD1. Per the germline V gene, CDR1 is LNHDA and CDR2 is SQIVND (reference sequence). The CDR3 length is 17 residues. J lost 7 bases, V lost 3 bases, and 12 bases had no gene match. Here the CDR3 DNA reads TGTGCCAGTAGTATGGGACAGGGGGCCAGTTTCCACCATGAAGCTTTCTTT. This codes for CASSMGQGASFHHEAFF. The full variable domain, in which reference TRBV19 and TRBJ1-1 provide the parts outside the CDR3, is DGGITQSPKYLFRKEGQNVTLSCEQNLNHDAMYWYRQDPGQGLRLIYYSQIVNDFQKGDIAEGYSVSREKKESFPLTVTSAQKNPTAFYLCASSMGQGASFHHEAFFGQGTRLTVV.

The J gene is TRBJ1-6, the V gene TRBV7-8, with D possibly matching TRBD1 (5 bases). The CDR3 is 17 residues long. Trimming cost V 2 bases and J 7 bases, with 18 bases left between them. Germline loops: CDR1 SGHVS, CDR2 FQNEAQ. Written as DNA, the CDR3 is TGTGCCAGCAGCTTATATCACGCCGGGGGTAAAAATTCACCCCTCCACTTT. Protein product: CASSLYHAGGKNSPLHF. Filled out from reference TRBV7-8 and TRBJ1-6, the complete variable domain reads GAGVSQSPRYKVAKRGQDVALRCDPISGHVSLFWYQQALGQGPEFLTYFQNEAQLDKSGLPSDRFFAERPEGSVSTLKIQRTQQEDSAVYLCASSLYHAGGKNSPLHFGNGTRLTVT.